Shown below are 17 T cell receptor beta chains from a single sample sequenced in a study of cytomegalovirus exposure and HLA in healthy donors. 13 Jbeta primers and 60 Vbeta primers were used for the PCR. Sequenced by immunoSEQ multiplex PCR; TCRdb stores in-frame clones only, minus some. The table includes some 120,000 clones, 60% to 85% detected once. Material: PBMCs. These receptors originate from a man aged 25 to 40 in good health and CMV-seronegative.

The sample holds one count of this clone. This chain connects TRBV2 to TRBJ1-6; 10 nucleotides agree with TRBD1. Germline lookup yields CDR1 SNHLY and CDR2 FYNNEI. The trim removed 1 base at V and 8 bases at J, leaving 17 bases unmatched. CDR3 length equals 20 residues. In DNA form, the CDR3 reads TGTGCCAGCAGTGAAGAGGGGTCCGGGACAGGGGCATTCATTGATTCACCCCTCCACTTT. Protein product: CASSEEGSGTGAFIDSPLHF. The full variable domain, rest sourced from reference TRBV2 and TRBJ1-6, is EPEVTQTPSHQVTQMGQEVILRCVPISNHLYFYWYRQILGQKVEFLVSFYNNEISEKSEIFDDQFSVERPDGSNFTLKIRSTKLEDSAMYFCASSEEGSGTGAFIDSPLHFGNGTRLTVT.

The chain has TRBV7-2 and TRBJ1-5; 11 bases align to TRBD1. The ends lost 5 bases at V and 5 bases at J; junction bases unmatched: 8. Germline CDR1 reads SGHTA; CDR2 reads FQGNSA. The CDR3 sequence is 16 residues long. The CDR3 DNA reads as TGTGCCAGCAGCCCAGGGGGGACAGGGGGAGATCAGCCCCAGCATTTT. Translation: CASSPGGTGGDQPQHF.

Only a few counts were recorded for this clone. The chain employs TRBV19 and TRBJ1-1, with D perhaps TRBD1 (5 bases). The CDR3 length is 13 residues. Germline CDR1 is LNHDA and CDR2 is SQIVND (reference sequence). V was clipped by 5 bases and J by 8 bases, with 15 bases between them. CDR3 bases: TGTGCCAGTAGTTCCCGACAGTCAACAGAAGCTTTCTTT. The encoded protein is CASSSRQSTEAFF. The full variable domain, in which reference TRBV19 and TRBJ1-1 provide the parts outside the CDR3, is DGGITQSPKYLFRKEGQNVTLSCEQNLNHDAMYWYRQDPGQGLRLIYYSQIVNDFQKGDIAEGYSVSREKKESFPLTVTSAQKNPTAFYLCASSSRQSTEAFFGQGTRLTVV.

This clone was picked up one time. The chain employs TRBV10-3 and TRBJ1-2, with 10 bases aligning to TRBD1. The V gene's germline CDR1 is ENHRY and CDR2 SYGVKD. Trimming removed 0 bases from V and 7 bases from J; junction bases left unmatched: 11. There are 17 residues in the CDR3. CDR3 sequence: CAISESGTGETTGGYTF. CDR3 in DNA: TGTGCCATCAGTGAGTCCGGGACAGGGGAAACCACCGGTGGCTACACCTTC.

This clone was found once. CDR3 nucleotides: TGTGCCAGCAGCGTCAGGACAGTTACGAACACCGGGGAGCTGTTTTTT. Translation gives CASSVRTVTNTGELFF. The chain is built from TRBV9 and TRBJ2-2; D possibly corresponds to TRBD1 (6 bases). Germline-derived CDR1 and CDR2 are SGDLS and YYNGEE. V lost 2 bases to trimming and J lost 0 bases, with 11 bases between them. The CDR3 totals 16 residues.

V is TRBV9 and J is TRBJ1-3, with D perhaps TRBD1 (5 bases). Trimming took 1 base from V and 0 from J, leaving 11 bases between them. The CDR3 has 16 amino acids. Looked up from germline, CDR1 is SGDLS and CDR2 is YYNGEE. The DNA for the CDR3 is TGTGCCAGCAGCGTAAAGGGGTCGGGCTCTGGAAACACCATATATTTT. Translating it yields CASSVKGSGSGNTIYF.

The sample holds one count of this clone. The chain couples TRBV7-2 to TRBJ2-5; tentative D call: TRBD2 (7 bases). Deletions cut 5 bases from V and 1 base from J, with 14 bases between. This CDR3 is 15 amino acids long. CDR1 is SGHTA and CDR2 is FQGNSA in the germline V gene. The CDR3 nucleotides are TGTGCCAGCAGCCAAGTTCGGGGGGCCCAAGAGACCCAGTACTTC. Its protein is CASSQVRGAQETQYF.

The gene calls are TRBV9 and TRBJ2-2; 8 bases agree with TRBD1. From germline, CDR1 is SGDLS and CDR2 YYNGEE. V lost 2 bases and J lost 10; bases outside the gene matches: 7. The CDR3 contains 14 residues. CDR3 DNA sequence: TGTGCCAGCAGCGTCAGACAGGGGACCACGGAGCTGTTTTTT. Protein product: CASSVRQGTTELFF.

The genes are TRBV30 and TRBJ1-4; D not resolved. Germline lookup yields CDR1 GTSNPN and CDR2 SVGIG (reference sequence). The V end was cut by 2 bases, the J end by 7 bases, with 8 bases between. The CDR3 totals 12 residues. Here the CDR3 reads CAWSSGFEKLFF. The CDR3 region has the DNA TGTGCCTGGAGTTCGGGGTTTGAAAAACTGTTTTTT.

The gene calls are TRBV28 and TRBJ2-7, with D maybe TRBD1 (6 bases). Deletions cut 4 bases from V and 5 bases from J, with 21 bases between. This CDR3 region has 16 residues. The germline V gene has CDR1 MDHEN and CDR2 SYDVKM. The CDR3 sequence is CASSSDARRGSDEQYF. CDR3 nucleotides: TGTGCCAGCAGTTCCGACGCCCGCAGGGGAAGCGACGAGCAGTACTTC.

The J gene is TRBJ1-2, the V gene TRBV7-3, with 9 bases aligning to TRBD1. V lost 5 bases to trimming and J lost 6 bases; unmatched junction nucleotides: 7. The CDR3 is 14 amino acids. In germline, CDR1 is SGHTA, CDR2 FQGTGA. In DNA, the CDR3 is TGTGCCAGCAGCCCCACTGGACAGGGGCATGGCTACACCTTC. Protein: CASSPTGQGHGYTF.

V gene TRBV29-1 combines with J gene TRBJ2-1, with TRBD2 matching 9 bases. The CDR3 has 14 amino acids. Germline lookup yields CDR1 SQVTM and CDR2 ANQGSEA. Trimming cost V 4 bases and J 4 bases; bases outside gene matches: 5. CDR3 sequence reads: CSVGGGGAYNEQFF. CDR3 DNA: TGCAGCGTTGGGGGCGGGGGGGCGTACAATGAGCAGTTCTTC.

This clone has just one count. The chain uses TRBV5-5 and TRBJ2-7; 11 bases agree with TRBD2. Germline values: CDR1 SGHKS, CDR2 YYEKEE (reference sequence). This CDR3 is built from 16 residues. The ends lost 3 bases at V and 4 bases at J; junction bases unmatched: 9. DNA for the CDR3: TGTGCCAGCAGCTCCGGGACTAGCGGAGATCTATACGAGCAGTACTTC. Encoded protein: CASSSGTSGDLYEQYF.

The rearrangement joins TRBV28 to TRBJ2-3; TRBD1 might be the D (6 bases). Germline V gene data show CDR1 as MDHEN and CDR2 as SYDVKM. This CDR3 has 14 residues. Trimming left V 4 bases short and J 3 bases short, with 11 bases between. The CDR3 sequence is CASSYLQGTDTQYF. The DNA for the CDR3 is TGTGCCAGCAGTTACCTCCAGGGGACAGATACGCAGTATTTT.

The V call is TRBV6-1, the J call TRBJ1-1; 10 bases fit TRBD1. The CDR3 has 18 amino acids. In germline, CDR1 is MNHNS, CDR2 SASEGT. J lost 1 base, V lost 4 bases, and 12 bases had no gene match. The CDR3 DNA follows: TGTGCCAGCAGTGTTAAGACAGGGGGCTTGGTATCGAACACTGAAGCTTTCTTT. Its translation is CASSVKTGGLVSNTEAFF.

There are a few counts of this clone. This sequence joins TRBV5-6 and TRBJ1-5; 8 positions agree with TRBD1. Trimming cost V 6 bases and J 5 bases; bases outside gene matches: 10. Germline CDR1 SGHDT, CDR2 YYEEEE. This CDR3 is built from 15 residues. The CDR3 nucleotides read TGTGCCAGCACCCTTGGACAGGGTACAGATCAGCCCCAGCATTTT. Residues: CASTLGQGTDQPQHF.

J is TRBJ1-2 and V is TRBV28; 10 bases fit TRBD1. Per germline, CDR1 MDHEN and CDR2 SYDVKM. Trimming at V came to 6 bases and at J to 8 bases, leaving 12 bases not matched to a gene. The CDR3 extends over 15 amino acids. CDR3 DNA sequence: TGTGCCAGCAGGGTTACCGGGACAGGGGTGCAAGGCTACACCTTC. It encodes CASRVTGTGVQGYTF.